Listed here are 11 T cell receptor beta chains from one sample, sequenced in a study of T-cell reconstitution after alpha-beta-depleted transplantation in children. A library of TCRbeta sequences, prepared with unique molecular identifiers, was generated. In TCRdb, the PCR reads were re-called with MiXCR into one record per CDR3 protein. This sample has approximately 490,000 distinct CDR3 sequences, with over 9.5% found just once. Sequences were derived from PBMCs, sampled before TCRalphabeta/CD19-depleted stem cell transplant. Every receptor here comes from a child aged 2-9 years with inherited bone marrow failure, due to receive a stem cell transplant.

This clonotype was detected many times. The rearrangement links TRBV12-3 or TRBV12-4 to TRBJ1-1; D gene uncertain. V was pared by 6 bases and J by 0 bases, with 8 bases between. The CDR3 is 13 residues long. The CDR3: CASSLTVNTEAFF. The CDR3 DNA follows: TGTGCCAGCAGCTTAACGGTGAACACTGAAGCTTTCTTT.

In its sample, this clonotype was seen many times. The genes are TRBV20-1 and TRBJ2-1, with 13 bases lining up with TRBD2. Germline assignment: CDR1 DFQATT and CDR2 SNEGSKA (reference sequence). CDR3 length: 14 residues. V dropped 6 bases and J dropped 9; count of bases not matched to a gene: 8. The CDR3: CSATGLAGMSEQFF. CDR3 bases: TGCAGTGCAACGGGACTAGCGGGAATGTCTGAGCAGTTCTTC.

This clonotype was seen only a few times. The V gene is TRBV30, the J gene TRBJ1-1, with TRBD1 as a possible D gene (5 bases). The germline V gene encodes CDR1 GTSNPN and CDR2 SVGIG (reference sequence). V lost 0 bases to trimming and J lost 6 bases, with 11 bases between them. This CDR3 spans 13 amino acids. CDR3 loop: CAWSVQVGAEAFF. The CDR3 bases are TGTGCCTGGAGTGTACAGGTAGGCGCTGAAGCTTTCTTT.

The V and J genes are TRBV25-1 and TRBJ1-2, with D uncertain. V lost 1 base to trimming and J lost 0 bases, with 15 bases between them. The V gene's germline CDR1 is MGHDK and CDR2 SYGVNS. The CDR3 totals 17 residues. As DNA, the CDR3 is TGTGCCAGCAGTGAATTTTCAGCGACCAGCCCTAACTATGGCTACACCTTC. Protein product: CASSEFSATSPNYGYTF.

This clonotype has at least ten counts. The CDR3 nucleotides read TGTGCCAGCAGCCAAGATAGCCCCGGGGAGCTGTTTTTT. This sequence encodes CASSQDSPGELFF. J is TRBJ2-2 and V is TRBV3-1; D ambiguous. The CDR3 is made up of 13 amino acids. The V and J ends lost 0 bases and 6 bases respectively, with 5 bases between them. From germline, CDR1 is LGHDT and CDR2 YNNKEL (reference sequence).

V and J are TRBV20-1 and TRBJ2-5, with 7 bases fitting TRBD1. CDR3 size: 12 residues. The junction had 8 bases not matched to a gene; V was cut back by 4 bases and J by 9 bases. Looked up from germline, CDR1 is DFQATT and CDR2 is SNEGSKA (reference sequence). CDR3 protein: CSATRGPGAQYF. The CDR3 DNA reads TGCAGTGCTACAAGGGGGCCTGGGGCCCAGTACTTC.

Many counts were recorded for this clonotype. CDR3 amino acids: CARTGKTNTGELFF. The CDR3 region has the DNA TGTGCCCGCACCGGGAAAACGAACACCGGGGAGCTGTTTTTT. This chain links TRBV7-9 with TRBJ2-2; D is perhaps TRBD2 (5 bases). Trimming stripped 11 bases from V and 0 bases from J, with 13 bases between. Germline V gives CDR1 SEHNR, CDR2 FQNEAQ (reference sequence). This CDR3 spans 14 amino acids. The full variable domain, rest sourced from reference TRBV7-9 and TRBJ2-2, is DTGVSQNPRHKITKRGQNVTFRCDPISEHNRLYWYRQTLGQGPEFLTYFQNEAQLEKSRLLSDRFSAERPKGSFSTLEIQRTEQGDSAMYLCARTGKTNTGELFFGEGSRLTVL.

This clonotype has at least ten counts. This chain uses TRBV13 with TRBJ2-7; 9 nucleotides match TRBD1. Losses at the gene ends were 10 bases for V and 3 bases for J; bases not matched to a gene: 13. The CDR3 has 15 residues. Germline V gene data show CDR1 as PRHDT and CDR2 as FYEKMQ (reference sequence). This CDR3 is CATSWAGTGNYEQYF. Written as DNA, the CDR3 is TGTGCCACCTCCTGGGCCGGGACAGGGAACTACGAGCAGTACTTC. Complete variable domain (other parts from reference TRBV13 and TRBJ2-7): AAGVIQSPRHLIKEKRETATLKCYPIPRHDTVYWYQQGPGQDPQFLISFYEKMQSDKGSIPDRFSAQQFSDYHSELNMSSLELGDSALYFCATSWAGTGNYEQYFGPGTRLTVT.

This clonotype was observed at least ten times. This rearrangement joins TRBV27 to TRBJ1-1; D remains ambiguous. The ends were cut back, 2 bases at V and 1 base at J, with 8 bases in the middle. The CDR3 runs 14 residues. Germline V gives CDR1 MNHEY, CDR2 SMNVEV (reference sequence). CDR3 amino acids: CASSLKGRNTEAFF. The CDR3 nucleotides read TGTGCCAGCAGTTTAAAGGGTAGGAACACTGAAGCTTTCTTT.

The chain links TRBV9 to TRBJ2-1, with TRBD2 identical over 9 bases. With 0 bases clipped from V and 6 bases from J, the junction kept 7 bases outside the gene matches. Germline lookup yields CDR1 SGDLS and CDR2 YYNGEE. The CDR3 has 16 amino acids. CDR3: CASSVAGGGVPNEQFF. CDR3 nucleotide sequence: TGTGCCAGCAGCGTAGCTGGCGGGGGGGTCCCCAATGAGCAGTTCTTC.

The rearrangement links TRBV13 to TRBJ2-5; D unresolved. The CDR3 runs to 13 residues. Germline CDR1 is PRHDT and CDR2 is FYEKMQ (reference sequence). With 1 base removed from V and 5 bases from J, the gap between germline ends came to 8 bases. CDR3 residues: CASSLDQEETQYF. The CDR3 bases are TGTGCCAGCAGCTTAGACCAGGAGGAGACCCAGTACTTC.